The sequence of this T cell receptor beta chain was determined in a study of T-cell memory formation after mild COVID-19. Study background: TCR clusters were mostly donor specific. Study conclusions and caveats: Nothing showed for sure that second-wave clones peaking on day 37 were SARS-CoV-2 specific.

The V end lost 5 bases, the J end lost 6 bases, and 24 bases lay between the germline ends. The V gene's germline CDR1 is SQVTM and CDR2 ANQGSEA. This CDR3 has 16 amino acids. To note about this clonotype: The antigen remains undetermined.

TCRdb ran MiXCR on the 5' RACE reads and lists one entry per CDR3 protein. The sample yields roughly 300,000 distinct CDR3 sequences, around 8% seen once. The specimen was PBMCs or a T cell subset sorted from them (not recorded which). The TCR was taken from a man younger than 30 who had mild COVID-19 (a few samples of this study predate the infection). Cell type and time point are not known. The gene calls are TRBV29-1 and TRBJ2-3, with D hard to call. CDR3 amino acids: CSVNWAESSIEDTQYF. CDR3 nucleotide sequence: TGCAGCGTTAACTGGGCCGAGTCGAGTATTGAGGATACGCAGTATTTT.